A selection of T cell receptor beta chains follows, all from one sample in a study of CD8+ T cells in alopecia areata. Sequenced by immunoSEQ multiplex PCR; TCRdb stores in-frame clones only, minus some. The table includes 150,000 to 200,000 clones, about three fifths detected once. Sequencing was performed on CD4+ T cells sorted from blood. These receptors all come from a human donor in good health. Both conserved end residues are part of each CDR3. Fields, in order: clone size, V gene, D gene, CDR3 protein. A D gene is named only where the DNA matches it firmly. Size is stated for part of the rows, as once, few or many counts, or as a class when the clone is expanded.

size: -
V: TRBV5-1
D: -
CDR3: CASSFNAFYEQYF

size: -
V: TRBV29-1
D: -
CDR3: CSVERRLNTEAFF

size: once
V: TRBV25-1
D: -
CDR3: CASTGGAGQPQHF

size: -
V: TRBV27
D: -
CDR3: CASSSTRTDGYTF

size: once
V: TRBV29-1
D: -
CDR3: CSVVETIGSQPQHF

size: -
V: TRBV19
D: TRBD2
CDR3: CARLLAGSLYNEQFF

size: -
V: TRBV4-2
D: -
CDR3: CASSYTDGQNEQFF

size: -
V: TRBV27
D: -
CDR3: CASGEVYGYTF

size: -
V: TRBV5-1
D: -
CDR3: CASSWLGSATGELFF

size: few
V: TRBV5-1
D: -
CDR3: CASSFGHSKETQYF

size: -
V: TRBV6-5
D: -
CDR3: CASSYRGNTYEQYF

size: few
V: TRBV5-1
D: TRBD2
CDR3: CASSFGLAVTNEQFF

size: few
V: TRBV5-1
D: TRBD2
CDR3: CASSPMGASGKDTQYF

size: few
V: TRBV30
D: -
CDR3: CAWMSGVGTEAFF

size: -
V: TRBV5-4
D: -
CDR3: CASSLGRGNTEAFF

size: few
V: TRBV28
D: -
CDR3: CASDWGNEQFF

size: -
V: TRBV2
D: -
CDR3: CASSAGASTDTQYF

size: few
V: TRBV4-1
D: -
CDR3: CASSRFTGNQPQHF

size: -
V: TRBV7-9
D: TRBD1
CDR3: CASSPGQGNNQPQHF

size: few
V: TRBV29-1
D: TRBD2
CDR3: CSVAGTRGNNEQFF

size: few
V: TRBV10-3
D: TRBD2
CDR3: CASGTSGRLEQFF

size: -
V: TRBV27
D: TRBD1
CDR3: CASRRSTGTGAGANVLTF

size: -
V: TRBV5-1
D: TRBD1
CDR3: CASSLTGGIAEAFF

size: -
V: TRBV7-9
D: -
CDR3: CASSLGGGVPRAFF

size: once
V: TRBV7-9
D: -
CDR3: CASSAQPDTQYF

size: -
V: TRBV30
D: -
CDR3: CALGTPGRQYF

size: many
V: TRBV19
D: -
CDR3: CASSRDTISLYSNQPQHF